Presented here are 30 T cell receptor beta chains from one specimen sequenced in a study of technical replicates of blood from a handful of donors (dated 2017 in TCRdb). The protocol used for the library was the immunoSEQ multiplex PCR assay. TCRdb limited this immuneACCESS table to in-frame rearrangements with V and J called. A share of clones is missing; checked studies link under half to unresolved V genes, and the rest is unexplained. The table for this sample lists 75,000 to 85,000 clones; about 81% of them were counted only once. Roughly 3.7% of the sample is in the top ten clones. What was sequenced was PBMCs. The receptors originated from a human donor in good health. Some clones in this sample may be carry-over from other donors' samples.

V usage is TRBV7-2 and J usage is TRBJ1-5; possibly TRBD1 for D (5 bases). CDR1 and CDR2 from the germline V gene are SGHTA and FQGNSA. Trimming shortened V by 5 bases and J by 4 bases, and 12 bases separated the two germline ends. The CDR3 length is 14 residues. CDR3 bases: TGTGCCAGCAGCAACTCTGACAGAAATCAGCCCCAGCATTTT. This gives the protein CASSNSDRNQPQHF.

The chain is built from TRBV18 and TRBJ1-2, with a possible D match to TRBD1 (6 bases). V was pared by 2 bases and J by 6 bases, with 10 bases between. Germline CDR1 and CDR2: KGHSH and LQKENI. The CDR3 consists of 13 residues. The CDR3 region is CASSPGQSDGYTF. The CDR3 coding sequence is TGTGCCAGCTCACCAGGACAGTCGGATGGCTACACCTTC.

The chain carries TRBV29-1 and TRBJ2-5; weak D call: TRBD1 (6 bases). The CDR3 has 12 amino acids. Germline V gene sequence: CDR1 SQVTM, CDR2 ANQGSEA. V gave up 6 bases and J gave up 5 bases, with 13 bases separating them. CDR3 sequence reads: CSVLRGIETQYF. CDR3 nucleotide sequence: TGCAGCGTGCTAAGGGGGATCGAGACCCAGTACTTC.

The chain is built from TRBV29-1 and TRBJ1-2, with D possibly TRBD1 on 5 matching bases. CDR1 SQVTM and CDR2 ANQGSEA come from the germline V gene. Trimming left V 3 bases short and J 6 bases short, with 20 bases between. This CDR3 spans 15 amino acids. Here the CDR3 reads CSVDINQGLRDGYTF. CDR3 bases: TGCAGCGTTGATATAAATCAGGGTTTAAGGGATGGCTACACCTTC. The full variable domain, its missing parts supplied by reference TRBV29-1 and TRBJ1-2, is SAVISQKPSRDICQRGTSLTIQCQVDSQVTMMFWYRQQPGQSLTLIATANQGSEATYESGFVIDKFPISRPNLTFSTLTVSNMSPEDSSIYLCSVDINQGLRDGYTFGSGTRLTVV.

The chain has TRBV10-2 and TRBJ2-4; 11 bases fit TRBD1. The CDR3 length is 14 residues. In germline, CDR1 is WSHSY, CDR2 SAAADI. V was pared by 8 bases and J by 15 bases, with 15 bases of the junction left unmatched. The CDR3 loop is CASSPGQGAPGGYF. As DNA, the CDR3 is TGCGCCAGCTCGCCAGGACAGGGGGCGCCGGGTGGGTACTTC.

J is TRBJ1-2 and V is TRBV7-9; D is undetermined. V lost 6 bases to trimming and J lost 0 bases, with 11 bases between them. This CDR3 region has 14 residues. Germline V gene lookup returns CDR1 SEHNR and CDR2 FQNEAQ (reference sequence). CDR3 loop: CASSPHEANYGYTF. CDR3 DNA: TGTGCCAGCAGTCCCCACGAGGCTAACTATGGCTACACCTTC.

The chain is built from TRBV7-2 and TRBJ1-3; D remains ambiguous. Trimming removed 5 bases from V and 2 bases from J, with 13 bases in between. This CDR3 has 15 amino acids. Germline-derived CDR1 and CDR2 are SGHTA and FQGNSA. The CDR3 sequence: CASSRLGGTGNTIYF. CDR3 nucleotide sequence: TGTGCCAGCAGCAGACTCGGCGGTACTGGAAACACCATATATTTT.

The V gene is TRBV10-3, the J gene TRBJ2-3, with 11 bases that match TRBD2. Germline V lookup: CDR1 ENHRY, CDR2 SYGVKD. This CDR3 is built from 15 residues. V lost 6 bases and J lost 0; bases outside the gene matches: 2. The CDR3 DNA reads TGTGCCATCAGGGGACTAGCGGAGAGCACAGATACGCAGTATTTT. Its protein is CAIRGLAESTDTQYF.

The gene calls are TRBV4-3 and TRBJ1-6, with TRBD1 as a possible D gene (5 bases). Germline CDR1 and CDR2: LGHNA and YSLEER. The CDR3 covers 15 residues. Trimming took off 1 base at V and 5 bases at J, with 9 bases between the two ends. The CDR3, as DNA: TGCGCCAGCAGCCAAGTTTTGACAGATAATTCACCCCTCCACTTT. Translated: CASSQVLTDNSPLHF.

A single count supports this clone. This rearrangement joins TRBV27 to TRBJ2-1; 7 nucleotides line up with TRBD2. CDR3 length: 13 amino acids. CDR1 is MNHEY and CDR2 is SMNVEV in the germline V gene (reference sequence). With 0 bases clipped from V and 7 bases from J, the junction kept 0 bases outside the gene matches. The CDR3 DNA sequence: TGTGCCAGCAGTTTATCGGGGGGGAATGAGCAGTTCTTC. Translated: CASSLSGGNEQFF.

The chain couples TRBV9 to TRBJ2-5, with 7 bases aligning to TRBD2. With 0 bases clipped from V and 4 bases from J, the junction kept 9 bases outside the gene matches. This CDR3 has 16 amino acids. Germline V gives CDR1 SGDLS, CDR2 YYNGEE. The CDR3 spells CASSVEGGSVGETQYF. In nucleotides, the CDR3 is TGTGCCAGCAGCGTAGAGGGCGGGAGTGTCGGAGAGACCCAGTACTTC.

The chain uses TRBV30 and TRBJ2-3, with 7 bases matching TRBD2. The V and J ends lost 5 bases and 6 bases, in that order; junction bases with no gene match: 11. The CDR3 is made up of 14 amino acids. Per germline, CDR1 GTSNPN and CDR2 SVGIG (reference sequence). This chain's CDR3 is CAWATSAGKDTQYF. The CDR3 nucleotides read TGTGCCTGGGCCACTAGCGCGGGGAAGGATACGCAGTATTTT.

The V call is TRBV9, the J call TRBJ2-5; TRBD2 agrees at 14 bases. The J segment lost 5 bases and the V segment lost 3 bases, leaving 9 bases of the junction unmatched. The germline V gene has CDR1 SGDLS and CDR2 YYNGEE. CDR3 length: 17 residues. The CDR3 DNA reads as TGTGCCAGCAGCGCAGAGACTAGCGGGAGGGCCGGTGAGACCCAGTACTTC. It codes for CASSAETSGRAGETQYF.

The V call is TRBV7-9, the J call TRBJ2-1; D remains ambiguous. The CDR3 sequence is 15 residues long. With 3 bases removed from V and 6 bases from J, the gap between germline ends came to 15 bases. The germline gives CDR1 SEHNR, CDR2 FQNEAQ (reference sequence). CDR3 nucleotide sequence: TGTGCCAGCAGCTTCCCCGGCAGTAGCTTCAATGAGCAGTTCTTC. Translated: CASSFPGSSFNEQFF.

The J gene is TRBJ2-1, the V gene TRBV21-1; TRBD2 is the table's D call, not checked against the DNA. TRBV21-1 is a pseudogene. The CDR3 consists of 15 residues. CDR3 in DNA: TGTGCCAGCAGCCTTAGGGGGGGGTCTCACAATGAGCAGTTCTTC. This encodes CASSLRGGSHNEQFF.

This clone was recorded a few times. The sample has other DNA sequences that encode this CDR3 too. V gene TRBV20-1 combines with J gene TRBJ1-5; no clear D gene. CDR1 is DFQATT, CDR2 SNEGSKA, per germline (reference sequence). Trimming stripped 3 bases from V and 7 bases from J, with 7 bases between. The CDR3 sequence is 11 residues long. CDR3 loop: CSASAGQPQHF. The CDR3 DNA follows: TGCAGTGCTAGTGCGGGGCAGCCCCAGCATTTT.

The chain is built from TRBV29-1 and TRBJ2-4; possibly TRBD2 for D (7 bases). The germline V and J ends were trimmed by 3 bases and 0 bases, with 12 bases remaining between them. CDR3 length equals 15 residues. The germline V gene encodes CDR1 SQVTM and CDR2 ANQGSEA. The CDR3 reads CSVEGEGVAKNIQYF. Here the CDR3 DNA reads TGCAGCGTTGAGGGGGAGGGGGTAGCCAAAAACATTCAGTACTTC. Looking up the rest from reference TRBV29-1 and TRBJ2-4 gives the full variable domain: SAVISQKPSRDICQRGTSLTIQCQVDSQVTMMFWYRQQPGQSLTLIATANQGSEATYESGFVIDKFPISRPNLTFSTLTVSNMSPEDSSIYLCSVEGEGVAKNIQYFGAGTRLSVL.

The J gene is TRBJ2-1, the V gene TRBV4-1, with D tentatively TRBD2 (6 bases). Trimming shortened V by 2 bases and J by 2 bases, and 13 bases separated the two germline ends. This CDR3 spans 16 amino acids. Per the germline V gene, CDR1 is MGHRA and CDR2 is YSYEKL. In DNA form, the CDR3 reads TGCGCCAGCAGCCAAAACTCGGGGGTCACCTACAATGAGCAGTTCTTC. It yields the protein CASSQNSGVTYNEQFF.

This chain joins TRBV27 and TRBJ2-5, with a possible D match to TRBD1 (5 bases). V lost 2 bases and J lost 0, with 10 bases in between. Germline CDR1 and CDR2: MNHEY and SMNVEV (reference sequence). CDR3 length: 15 amino acids. CDR3 protein: CASSLQGNYQETQYF. CDR3 bases: TGTGCCAGCAGTTTACAGGGAAATTACCAAGAGACCCAGTACTTC.

This clone was recorded once. The V and J genes are TRBV5-8 and TRBJ2-1; maybe TRBD2 (6 bases). V lost 2 bases and J lost 6, with 12 bases in between. The CDR3 is 14 amino acids. Germline V gene sequence: CDR1 SGHTS, CDR2 YDEGEE. Here the CDR3 reads CASSFGGKSNEQFF. The CDR3 nucleotides read TGTGCCAGCAGCTTCGGCGGGAAGTCCAATGAGCAGTTCTTC.

Only one count was recorded for this clone. The chain joins TRBV30 to TRBJ2-5, with 12 bases aligning to TRBD2. Germline V gives CDR1 GTSNPN, CDR2 SVGIG (reference sequence). The ends lost 0 bases at V and 3 bases at J; junction bases unmatched: 8. The CDR3 extends over 17 amino acids. The CDR3 DNA is TGTGCCTGGAGTGTACCTCTAGCGGGAGGGAGTAAAGAGACCCAGTACTTC. Its protein is CAWSVPLAGGSKETQYF.

This chain connects TRBV28 to TRBJ2-1; D is perhaps TRBD1 (6 bases). V dropped 6 bases and J dropped 4 bases, with 10 bases sitting between them. The germline CDR1 and CDR2 sequences are MDHEN and SYDVKM. This CDR3 is 13 amino acids long. As DNA, the CDR3 is TGTGCCAGCAGCCCAACAGGGTACAATGAGCAGTTCTTC. Amino acids: CASSPTGYNEQFF.

The chain has TRBV18 and TRBJ1-2; D uncertain. The CDR3 contains 17 residues. Germline-derived CDR1 and CDR2 are KGHSH and LQKENI. V was cut by 0 bases and J by 5 bases, with 19 bases left in between. The DNA of the CDR3 is TGTGCCAGCTCACCACCGAGCGGAGGTTTCTTGGGGTATGGCTACACCTTC. Translation: CASSPPSGGFLGYGYTF.

The genes are TRBV29-1 and TRBJ2-5, with TRBD1 matching over 9 bases. Germline loops: CDR1 SQVTM, CDR2 ANQGSEA. The CDR3 is made up of 15 amino acids. J was trimmed by 5 bases and V by 2 bases; bases with no gene match: 9. The CDR3 DNA follows: TGCAGCGTTGAAAGTCCCGGGACAGGGTTGGAGACCCAGTACTTC. Its protein is CSVESPGTGLETQYF.

The chain is built from TRBV5-1 and TRBJ2-5, with D possibly TRBD1 on 5 matching bases. CDR3 length equals 12 residues. With 3 bases removed from V and 5 bases from J, the gap between germline ends came to 8 bases. From germline, CDR1 is SGHRS and CDR2 YFSETQ. CDR3 in DNA: TGCGCCAGCAGCTCGGCAGGGGAGACCCAGTACTTC. Encoded protein: CASSSAGETQYF.

The chain has TRBV6-6 and TRBJ1-2; no definite D call. Trimming took 5 bases from V and 7 from J, leaving 11 bases between them. The CDR3 has 12 residues. Germline CDR1 reads MNHNY; CDR2 reads SVGAGI (reference sequence). The CDR3 DNA sequence: TGTGCCAGCAGTACCTCGGGTACTGGCTACACCTTC. Protein product: CASSTSGTGYTF.

V gene TRBV7-8 combines with J gene TRBJ2-6, with D hard to call. Trimming pared 6 bases from V and 0 bases from J, leaving 3 bases between. Germline V gives CDR1 SGHVS, CDR2 FQNEAQ. The CDR3 is made up of 13 amino acids. This chain's CDR3 is CASRASGANVLTF. For the CDR3, the DNA is TGTGCCAGCAGGGCCTCTGGGGCCAACGTCCTGACTTTC.

The rearrangement joins TRBV5-4 to TRBJ2-7; TRBD2 matches at 11 bases. The CDR3 covers 16 residues. V trimming: 4 bases; J trimming: 5 bases; junction bases outside the gene matches: 11. CDR1 is SGHNT and CDR2 is YYREEE in the germline V gene (reference sequence). The CDR3: CASSRWTSGSGDEQYF. The CDR3 bases are TGTGCCAGCAGCCGTTGGACTAGCGGGTCTGGGGACGAGCAGTACTTC.

V gene TRBV2 combines with J gene TRBJ2-1, with 10 nucleotides matching TRBD2. Trimming cost V 3 bases and J 7 bases; bases outside gene matches: 6. CDR1 SNHLY and CDR2 FYNNEI come from the germline V gene. The CDR3 loop spans 15 amino acids. This CDR3 reads CASSDWVAGGNEQFF. The CDR3 DNA sequence: TGTGCCAGCAGTGATTGGGTAGCGGGGGGAAATGAGCAGTTCTTC.

This clone showed up just once. The rearrangement joins TRBV30 to TRBJ1-5; no definite D call. CDR1 GTSNPN and CDR2 SVGIG come from the germline V gene (reference sequence). The CDR3 is 14 amino acids. Trimming stripped 1 base from V and 1 base from J, with 8 bases between. CDR3 sequence (DNA): TGTGCCTGGAGTGGAGCAGCGAGCAATCAGCCCCAGCATTTT. As protein: CAWSGAASNQPQHF.